These 5 T cell receptor beta chains originate from one sample sequenced in a study of cytomegalovirus exposure and HLA in healthy donors. The primer mix had 60 Vbeta and 13 Jbeta primers. Method: immunoSEQ multiplex PCR; TCRdb's copy keeps in-frame clones and lacks some. Among over 95,000 clones, around 82% were seen once, and the ten largest hold 5.4%. The specimen sequenced was PBMCs. The receptors here all came from a woman in her twenties or thirties in good health and CMV-seropositive.

The rearrangement links TRBV19 to TRBJ2-2; a possible D gene is TRBD2 (5 bases). Germline loops: CDR1 LNHDA, CDR2 SQIVND (reference sequence). CDR3 size: 17 residues. Trimming cost V 6 bases and J 4 bases, with 21 bases left between them. CDR3 coding DNA: TGTGCCAGTAGCGAGATCGGACGTATCGGAGGCACCGGGGAGCTGTTTTTT. Translation: CASSEIGRIGGTGELFF.

The rearrangement joins TRBV27 to TRBJ1-1; D possibly corresponds to TRBD1 (5 bases). Germline V gene data show CDR1 as MNHEY and CDR2 as SMNVEV (reference sequence). V was cut by 0 bases and J by 5 bases, with 13 bases left in between. The CDR3 contains 15 residues. The CDR3 spells CASSLSTVGRTEAFF. DNA of the CDR3: TGTGCCAGCAGTTTATCCACAGTGGGGCGGACTGAAGCTTTCTTT.

The V and J genes are TRBV5-6 and TRBJ1-2; TRBD1 agrees at 7 bases. This CDR3 contains 19 residues. Trimming at V came to 0 bases and at J to 4 bases, leaving 18 bases not matched to a gene. Germline lookup yields CDR1 SGHDT and CDR2 YYEEEE. CDR3 coding DNA: TGTGCCAGCAGCTTGGTGCTGCGGGACAGTTCTTCACCCTCCTATGGCTACACCTTC. Translated: CASSLVLRDSSSPSYGYTF.

The chain uses TRBV19 and TRBJ2-5, with D perhaps matching TRBD1 (5 bases). CDR3 length equals 15 residues. Germline CDR1 is LNHDA and CDR2 is SQIVND (reference sequence). The germline V and J ends were trimmed by 5 bases and 2 bases, with 15 bases remaining between them. The CDR3 is CASSATGLVQETQYF. In DNA form, the CDR3 reads TGTGCCAGTAGTGCCACAGGATTAGTGCAAGAGACCCAGTACTTC.

This rearrangement joins TRBV27 to TRBJ2-2; the D gene is possibly TRBD1 (6 bases). Trimming took 5 bases from V and 3 from J, leaving 13 bases between them. The CDR3 has 15 amino acids. Per the germline V gene, CDR1 is MNHEY and CDR2 is SMNVEV (reference sequence). The CDR3 DNA sequence: TGTGCCAGCAGTCCCCACAGGGATCACACCGGGGAGCTGTTTTTT. It specifies CASSPHRDHTGELFF.